This note documents a single TCR beta chain sequence. The record originates from a study of cytomegalovirus exposure and HLA in healthy donors. This table comes from immunoSEQ multiplex PCR, and its TCRdb copy is limited to in-frame clones, with some not included. The data contain about 140,000 clones, roughly 90% of them singletons. The TCR was taken from a man between 18 and 35 years old in good health and CMV-seronegative. The specimen was PBMCs.

The CDR3 DNA sequence: TGTGCCAGCAAACAGACAGGGCAAGAGACCCAGTACTTC. Translation: CASKQTGQETQYF. The chain links TRBV25-1 to TRBJ2-5; the match to TRBD1 covers 7 bases. With V trimmed by 7 bases and J by 2 bases, 4 bases remained unmatched. This CDR3 has 13 residues. Germline V CDR1 and CDR2: MGHDK, SYGVNS.